The 21 T cell receptor beta chains below all came from one sample that was sequenced in a study of T cells after posttransplantation cyclophosphamide. Treatment was busulfan-fludarabine conditioning, a marrow graft, and cyclophosphamide on days +3 and +4. Libraries were prepared by immunoSEQ multiplex PCR; TCRdb keeps only in-frame clonotypes and omits some of them. The repertoire consists of approximately 16,000 clones, with more than 60% occurring once and the leading ten covering around a third. The sequences come from CD8+ T cells sorted from PBMCs, collected 1,800 to 2,000 days after a stem cell transplant with posttransplant cyclophosphamide. All receptors come from a female patient in her forties or fifties who received an allogeneic stem cell transplant from a related donor, was CMV-positive, and had no GVHD. The graft donor may have given rise to some T cells.

Only one count was recorded for this clone. The chain joins TRBV13 to TRBJ1-6; D unresolved. Trimming stripped 1 base from V and 2 bases from J, with 9 bases between. The germline V gene has CDR1 PRHDT and CDR2 FYEKMQ (reference sequence). The CDR3 spans 16 residues. CDR3 sequence: CASSLALETYNSPLHF. CDR3 bases: TGTGCCAGCAGCTTAGCACTCGAGACCTATAATTCACCCCTCCACTTT.

The chain uses TRBV4-1 and TRBJ1-1; no clear D gene. Germline values: CDR1 MGHRA, CDR2 YSYEKL. This CDR3 spans 13 amino acids. V shed 1 base and J shed 8 bases, with 11 bases lying between them. The CDR3 bases are TGCGCCAGCAGCCAAGGTAGTATGCGAGAAGCTTTCTTT. Translation: CASSQGSMREAFF.

This clone was detected once. The V and J genes are TRBV6-5 and TRBJ1-2; TRBD1 matches at 7 bases. CDR1 is MNHEY and CDR2 is SVGAGI in the germline V gene. The junction had 8 bases not matched to a gene; V was cut back by 6 bases and J by 4 bases. This CDR3 has 14 amino acids. This CDR3 is CASSPEGAGYGYTF. The CDR3 bases are TGTGCCAGCAGCCCTGAGGGGGCGGGCTATGGCTACACCTTC.

This clone appeared once. The V call is TRBV18, the J call TRBJ2-2, with 11 bases that match TRBD1. J lost 0 bases, V lost 4 bases, and 7 bases had no gene match. The CDR3 has 18 amino acids. CDR1 is KGHSH, CDR2 LQKENI, per germline. DNA of the CDR3: TGTGCCAGCTCACAATCACCGGGACAGGGGGCGAACACCGGGGAGCTGTTTTTT. Translating it yields CASSQSPGQGANTGELFF.

The gene calls are TRBV18 and TRBJ2-1; 11 bases fit TRBD1. Trimming took 3 bases from V and 9 from J; bases not matched to a gene: 7. The CDR3 is 15 amino acids. In germline, CDR1 is KGHSH, CDR2 LQKENI. The CDR3 DNA sequence: TGTGCCAGCTCACCCCCGGGACAGGGGGTTAGTGAGCAGTTCTTC. Its translation: CASSPPGQGVSEQFF.

V and J are TRBV5-1 and TRBJ1-2; 10 bases line up with TRBD1. Losses at the gene ends were 5 bases for V and 0 bases for J; bases not matched to a gene: 4. The CDR3 is 15 residues long. CDR1 SGHRS and CDR2 YFSETQ come from the germline V gene. The CDR3 is CASRPGTGANYGYTF. Here the CDR3 DNA reads TGCGCCAGCAGGCCCGGGACAGGGGCTAACTATGGCTACACCTTC.

The chain couples TRBV7-8 to TRBJ2-5; TRBD2 agrees at 12 bases. CDR3 length equals 19 residues. Germline CDR1 reads SGHVS; CDR2 reads FQNEAQ. The V and J ends lost 5 bases and 2 bases, in that order; junction bases with no gene match: 15. The CDR3 DNA sequence: TGTGCCAGCAGCACCAGACTAGCGGGGGTTACGAGGTGGCAAGAGACCCAGTACTTC. Translating it yields CASSTRLAGVTRWQETQYF.

This chain links TRBV18 with TRBJ2-1, with 7 bases that match TRBD1. The CDR3 is 15 amino acids. V dropped 6 bases and J dropped 0; count of bases not matched to a gene: 5. Per germline, CDR1 KGHSH and CDR2 LQKENI. CDR3 coding DNA: TGTGCCAGCTCTAGGGACAGCTTCTCCTACAATGAGCAGTTCTTC. This translates into CASSRDSFSYNEQFF.

This clone was detected only a few times. J is TRBJ1-2 and V is TRBV5-6; 10 bases line up with TRBD1. V lost 4 bases and J lost 3; bases outside the gene matches: 6. The CDR3 sequence is 15 residues long. CDR1 SGHDT and CDR2 YYEEEE come from the germline V gene. The CDR3 nucleotides are TGTGCCAGCAGCCCCTCCGGGACAGGGGACTATGGCTACACCTTC. Its translation is CASSPSGTGDYGYTF.

The V call is TRBV4-3, the J call TRBJ2-1; D gene unclear. The germline V and J ends were trimmed by 0 bases and 3 bases, with 9 bases remaining between them. The CDR3 extends over 15 amino acids. Germline V gene lookup returns CDR1 LGHNA and CDR2 YSLEER. The CDR3 here is CASSQDPGDYNEQFF. The CDR3 DNA follows: TGCGCCAGCAGCCAAGATCCCGGTGACTACAATGAGCAGTTCTTC.

This chain joins TRBV5-1 and TRBJ1-2; D is perhaps TRBD1 (6 bases). Germline V gene lookup returns CDR1 SGHRS and CDR2 YFSETQ. CDR3 length equals 16 residues. V gave up 4 bases and J gave up 4 bases, with 20 bases separating them. CDR3 residues: CASSLLNRDTLYGYTF. The CDR3, as DNA: TGCGCCAGCAGCCTACTAAACCGGGACACGCTCTATGGCTACACCTTC.

The CDR3 here is CASSSLDSGGDSTGEQYF. CDR3 in DNA: TGTGCCAGCAGCTCCTTAGATTCTGGGGGGGACTCTACTGGAGAGCAGTACTTC. The chain carries TRBV7-9 and TRBJ2-7; TRBD2 aligns across 7 bases. This CDR3 is built from 18 residues. The ends lost 4 bases at V and 7 bases at J; junction bases unmatched: 22. CDR1 and CDR2 from the germline V gene are SEHNR and FQNEAQ (reference sequence).

V gene TRBV15 combines with J gene TRBJ2-5; weak D call: TRBD1 (6 bases). Trimming pared 1 base from V and 1 base from J, leaving 10 bases between. The CDR3 totals 15 residues. Germline assignment: CDR1 LNHNV and CDR2 YYDKDF (reference sequence). CDR3 DNA: TGTGCCACCAGCAGAGTGGGGACATCCCAAGAGACCCAGTACTTC. This codes for CATSRVGTSQETQYF.

The CDR3 here is CASSLGTGVDEQYF. The CDR3 region has the DNA TGTGCCAGCAGCTTGGGGACAGGGGTGGACGAGCAGTACTTC. This chain uses TRBV11-3 with TRBJ2-5; 10 bases map to TRBD1. The better agreement between TRBJ2-7 and the DNA end casts doubt on the J call. There are 14 residues in the CDR3. CDR1 and CDR2 from the germline V gene are SGHNT and YENEEA.

This clone was seen just once. The chain employs TRBV19 and TRBJ1-4; 9 bases are a match to TRBD1. The CDR3 has 15 amino acids. Germline lookup yields CDR1 LNHDA and CDR2 SQIVND (reference sequence). J lost 7 bases, V lost 8 bases, and 11 bases had no gene match. The CDR3 spells CASAEFRDRVEKLFF. In DNA form, the CDR3 reads TGTGCCAGTGCAGAATTCCGGGACAGGGTTGAAAAACTGTTTTTT.

V usage is TRBV7-9 and J usage is TRBJ2-5, with a tentative D call TRBD1 (5 bases). The CDR3 consists of 14 residues. The germline V gene has CDR1 SEHNR and CDR2 FQNEAQ (reference sequence). V lost 4 bases to trimming and J lost 1 base, with 10 bases between them. The CDR3 DNA follows: TGTGCCAGCAGCTCGACAGCAATCCAAGAGACCCAGTACTTC. As protein: CASSSTAIQETQYF.

The chain has TRBV27 and TRBJ1-1, with a tentative D call TRBD1 (5 bases). Germline assignment: CDR1 MNHEY and CDR2 SMNVEV (reference sequence). The CDR3 contains 13 residues. The V and J ends lost 3 bases and 4 bases respectively, with 9 bases between them. The DNA of the CDR3 is TGTGCCAGCAGTTTGGGGACTTTCACTGAAGCTTTCTTT. Translating it yields CASSLGTFTEAFF.

J is TRBJ2-7 and V is TRBV4-2; 11 bases match TRBD2. Losses at the gene ends were 4 bases for V and 0 bases for J; bases not matched to a gene: 5. Germline V gene sequence: CDR1 LGHNA, CDR2 YNFKEQ. This CDR3 has 16 residues. CDR3 nucleotide sequence: TGTGCCAGCAGCCTTCAGACTAGCGGGATCTCCTACGAGCAGTACTTC. Translated: CASSLQTSGISYEQYF.

The CDR3 here is CASGLVFGLAGEETQYF. The CDR3 nucleotides are TGTGCTAGTGGTTTGGTATTTGGACTAGCGGGGGAAGAGACCCAGTACTTC. The chain is built from TRBV12-5 and TRBJ2-5; 13 bases fit TRBD2. The ends lost 0 bases at V and 3 bases at J; junction bases unmatched: 4. CDR3 size: 17 residues. Germline assignment: CDR1 LGHNT and CDR2 FRNRAP.

The chain recombines TRBV10-1 with TRBJ2-1, with 9 bases identical to TRBD1. The CDR3 has 17 residues. Germline V gene lookup returns CDR1 WNHNN and CDR2 SYGVQD (reference sequence). V lost 1 base, J lost 7 bases, and 11 bases stayed unmatched. The CDR3 coding sequence is TGCGCCAGCAGTGAGTATATCCGGGACAGGGATGGGAATGAGCAGTTCTTC. Encoded protein: CASSEYIRDRDGNEQFF.

J is TRBJ2-5 and V is TRBV7-6, with TRBD1 identical over 7 bases. CDR1 SGHVS and CDR2 FNYEAQ come from the germline V gene. The CDR3 runs 16 residues. V lost 4 bases and J lost 4; bases outside the gene matches: 12. The CDR3 reads CASSSRQGTWGETQYF. CDR3 in DNA: TGTGCCAGCAGCTCAAGACAGGGAACATGGGGAGAGACCCAGTACTTC.